This T cell receptor (beta chain) was recovered during a study of T cell responses to AZD1222 COVID-19 vaccine. V was trimmed by 6 bases and J by 0 bases, leaving 9 bases between them. The CDR3 covers 14 residues. The germline CDR1 and CDR2 sequences are SNHLY and FYNNEI. Sequencing used immunoSEQ multiplex PCR; TCRdb keeps in-frame clones, though not all of them. The sample holds 200,000 to 300,000 clones, 93% seen once. The sequenced sample was peripheral blood, obtained on day 0 of AZD1222 vaccination. The receptor was derived from an adult in good health. The chain employs TRBV2 and TRBJ1-5; tentatively, D is TRBD1 (5 bases). The CDR3 DNA is TGTGCCAGCAGGGGACTGAATAGCAATCAGCCCCAGCATTTT. Protein sequence: CASRGLNSNQPQHF.